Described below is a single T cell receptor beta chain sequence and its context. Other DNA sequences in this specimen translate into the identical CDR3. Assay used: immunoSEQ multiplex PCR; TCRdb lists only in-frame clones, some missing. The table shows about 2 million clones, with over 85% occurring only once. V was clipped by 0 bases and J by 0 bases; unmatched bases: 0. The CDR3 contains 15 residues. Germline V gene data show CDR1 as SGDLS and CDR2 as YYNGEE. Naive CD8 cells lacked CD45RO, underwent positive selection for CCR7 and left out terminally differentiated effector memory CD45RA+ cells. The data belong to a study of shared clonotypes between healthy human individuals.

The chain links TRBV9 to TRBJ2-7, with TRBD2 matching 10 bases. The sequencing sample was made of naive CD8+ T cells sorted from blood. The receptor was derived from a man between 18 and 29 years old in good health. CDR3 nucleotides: TGTGCCAGCAGCGTAGGACTAGCGGGCTCCTACGAGCAGTACTTC. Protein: CASSVGLAGSYEQYF.